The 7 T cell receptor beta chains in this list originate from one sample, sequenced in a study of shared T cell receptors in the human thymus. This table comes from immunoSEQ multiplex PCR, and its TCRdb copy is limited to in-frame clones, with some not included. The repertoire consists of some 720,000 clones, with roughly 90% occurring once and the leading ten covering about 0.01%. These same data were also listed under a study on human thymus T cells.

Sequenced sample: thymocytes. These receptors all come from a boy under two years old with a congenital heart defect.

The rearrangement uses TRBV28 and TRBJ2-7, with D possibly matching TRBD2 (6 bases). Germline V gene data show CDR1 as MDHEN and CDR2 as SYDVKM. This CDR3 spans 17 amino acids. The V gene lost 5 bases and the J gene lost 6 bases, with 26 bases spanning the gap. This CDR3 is CASSGGHPTSTLSEQYF. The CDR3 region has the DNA TGTGCCAGCAGTGGAGGACACCCGACTAGTACTTTAAGCGAGCAGTACTTC.

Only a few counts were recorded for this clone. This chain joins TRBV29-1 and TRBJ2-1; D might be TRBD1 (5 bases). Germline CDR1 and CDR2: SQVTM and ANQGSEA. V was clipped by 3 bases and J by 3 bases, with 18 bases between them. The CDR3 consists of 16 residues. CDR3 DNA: TGCAGCGTTGAGGTGGGGCCAAGTGGGGTCTACAATGAGCAGTTCTTC. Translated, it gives CSVEVGPSGVYNEQFF.

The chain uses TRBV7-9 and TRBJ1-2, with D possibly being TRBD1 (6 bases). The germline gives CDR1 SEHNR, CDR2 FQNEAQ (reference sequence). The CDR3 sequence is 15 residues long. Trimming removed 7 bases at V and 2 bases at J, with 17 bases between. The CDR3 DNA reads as TGTGCCAGCAAACCAAGGGGACACACAAACTATGGCTACACCTTC. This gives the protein CASKPRGHTNYGYTF.

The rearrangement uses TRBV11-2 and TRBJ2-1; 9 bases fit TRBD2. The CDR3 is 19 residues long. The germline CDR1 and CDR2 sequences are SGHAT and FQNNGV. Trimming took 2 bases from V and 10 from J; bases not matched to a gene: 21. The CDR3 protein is CASSLSPHQREATGIEQFF. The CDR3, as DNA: TGTGCCAGCAGCTTATCCCCCCACCAGCGGGAGGCCACCGGTATCGAGCAGTTCTTC.

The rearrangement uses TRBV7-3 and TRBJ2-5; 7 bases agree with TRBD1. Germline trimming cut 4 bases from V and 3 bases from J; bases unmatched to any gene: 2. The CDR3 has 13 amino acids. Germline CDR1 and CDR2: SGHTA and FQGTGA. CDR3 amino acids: CASSYDREETQYF. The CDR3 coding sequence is TGTGCCAGCAGCTATGACAGGGAAGAGACCCAGTACTTC.

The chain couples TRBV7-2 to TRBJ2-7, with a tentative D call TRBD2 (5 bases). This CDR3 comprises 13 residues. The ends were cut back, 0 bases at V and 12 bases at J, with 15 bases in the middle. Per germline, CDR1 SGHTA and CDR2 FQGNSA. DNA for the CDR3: TGTGCCAGCAGCTTAGCTCGGGGAAAGTGGGGGTACTTC. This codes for CASSLARGKWGYF.

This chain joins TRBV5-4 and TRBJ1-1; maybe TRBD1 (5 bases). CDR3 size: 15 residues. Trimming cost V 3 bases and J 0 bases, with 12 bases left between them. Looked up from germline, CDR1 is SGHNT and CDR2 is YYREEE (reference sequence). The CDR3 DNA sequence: TGTGCCAGCAGCTCGACGCGGGGGATGAACACTGAAGCTTTCTTT. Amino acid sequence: CASSSTRGMNTEAFF.